The 12 T cell receptor beta chains in this list originate from one sample, sequenced in a study of cytomegalovirus exposure and HLA in healthy donors. PCR used 60 Vbeta primers and 13 Jbeta primers. Clones were read by immunoSEQ multiplex PCR, and TCRdb kept only the in-frame ones, dropping some. The table records 110,000 or so clones, approximately 11% of them present only once. Input material: PBMCs. These receptors all stem from a man in his forties in good health and CMV-seropositive.

The chain combines TRBV27 with TRBJ2-1, with 9 bases matching TRBD2. The CDR3 totals 16 residues. J was trimmed by 4 bases and V by 6 bases; bases with no gene match: 10. Germline CDR1 reads MNHEY; CDR2 reads SMNVEV (reference sequence). The CDR3 DNA follows: TGTGCCAGCAGGGCCATGATGGGACTAGCATACAATGAGCAGTTCTTC. This gives the protein CASRAMMGLAYNEQFF.

This clone appeared many times. Its ends do not fully match the called genes, so a read error is possible. The chain uses TRBV27 and TRBJ2-1, with D possibly matching TRBD2 (6 bases). CDR1 and CDR2 from the germline V gene are MNHEY and SMNVEV (reference sequence). The CDR3 totals 12 residues. CDR3 loop: CASSWGGTQVIF. CDR3 in DNA: TGTGCCAGCAGTTGGGGCGGGACGCAGGTTATCTTC.

The V call is TRBV7-8, the J call TRBJ2-5; D remains ambiguous. Trimming stripped 5 bases from V and 7 bases from J, with 23 bases between. The CDR3 extends over 16 amino acids. Germline V gives CDR1 SGHVS, CDR2 FQNEAQ. The CDR3 DNA reads TGTGCCAGCAGCCGCCCCCCTGGGCCCCAAAAAGTGACCCAGTACTTC. Its translation is CASSRPPGPQKVTQYF.

This sequence joins TRBV5-3 and TRBJ2-7; a possible D gene is TRBD1 (7 bases). TRBV5-3 is noted as an ORF with a role that remains uncertain. With 0 bases removed from V and 1 base from J, the gap between germline ends came to 11 bases. This CDR3 region has 15 residues. DNA for the CDR3: TGTGCCAGAAGCTTGGCGACAGGGAGGTCCTACGAGCAGTACTTC. This sequence encodes CARSLATGRSYEQYF.

CDR3: CASSLTGGGDYGYTF. The CDR3 DNA is TGCGCCAGCAGCTTGACAGGGGGCGGTGACTATGGCTACACCTTC. The chain recombines TRBV5-1 with TRBJ1-2; 9 bases are shared with TRBD1. V shed 1 base and J 3 bases; nucleotides not matched to a gene: 4. This CDR3 is 15 amino acids long. CDR1 is SGHRS and CDR2 is YFSETQ in the germline V gene.

The genes are TRBV6-6 and TRBJ2-2; D perhaps matches TRBD1 (6 bases). The CDR3 is made up of 14 amino acids. Germline V lookup: CDR1 MNHNY, CDR2 SVGAGI (reference sequence). V was pared by 7 bases and J by 6 bases, with 15 bases between. CDR3 coding DNA: TGTGCCAGCATTGCAGGGGAAGTCGCCGGGGAGCTGTTTTTT. It yields the protein CASIAGEVAGELFF.

The V gene is TRBV4-1, the J gene TRBJ2-1; 7 positions match TRBD2. V dropped 0 bases and J dropped 4; count of bases not matched to a gene: 6. This CDR3 comprises 16 residues. Germline-derived CDR1 and CDR2 are MGHRA and YSYEKL. The DNA of the CDR3 is TGCGCCAGCAGCCAAGAGACAGCGGGACGATACAATGAGCAGTTCTTC. As protein: CASSQETAGRYNEQFF.

This rearrangement joins TRBV7-9 to TRBJ2-7, with TRBD1 as a possible D gene (6 bases). This CDR3 contains 13 residues. From germline, CDR1 is SEHNR and CDR2 FQNEAQ (reference sequence). Trimming took off 5 bases at V and 6 bases at J, with 14 bases between the two ends. Written as DNA, the CDR3 is TGTGCCAGCAGCCCCAGTGGGGGCGGCGAGCAGTACTTC. Amino acid sequence: CASSPSGGGEQYF. Filled out from reference TRBV7-9 and TRBJ2-7, the complete variable domain reads DTGVSQNPRHKITKRGQNVTFRCDPISEHNRLYWYRQTLGQGPEFLTYFQNEAQLEKSRLLSDRFSAERPKGSFSTLEIQRTEQGDSAMYLCASSPSGGGEQYFGPGTRLTVT.

The chain recombines TRBV11-2 with TRBJ1-1; D unresolved. Trimming removed 3 bases at V and 1 base at J, with 3 bases between. This CDR3 comprises 12 residues. Germline loops: CDR1 SGHAT, CDR2 FQNNGV. The CDR3 spells CASSLRNTEAFF. Here the CDR3 DNA reads TGTGCCAGCAGCTTGAGGAACACTGAAGCTTTCTTT.

V usage is TRBV6-6 and J usage is TRBJ2-7; the match to TRBD2 covers 7 bases. The CDR3 consists of 13 residues. Germline values: CDR1 MNHNY, CDR2 SVGAGI (reference sequence). V dropped 4 bases and J dropped 3; count of bases not matched to a gene: 3. The CDR3 region is CASSSSGGYEQYF. The CDR3, as DNA: TGTGCCAGCAGTTCCTCGGGAGGCTACGAGCAGTACTTC.

V usage is TRBV28 and J usage is TRBJ1-1; tentative D call: TRBD1 (5 bases). Trimming stripped 7 bases from V and 1 base from J, with 13 bases between. CDR3 length: 14 residues. Germline assignment: CDR1 MDHEN and CDR2 SYDVKM. CDR3 in amino acids: CASNDAQGNTEAFF. In nucleotides, the CDR3 is TGTGCCAGCAATGATGCCCAGGGGAACACTGAAGCTTTCTTT.

The chain recombines TRBV28 with TRBJ2-1; 7 bases match TRBD1. After removal of 4 bases from V and 0 bases from J, the junction contained 9 bases not matched to a gene. In germline, CDR1 is MDHEN, CDR2 SYDVKM. The length of the CDR3 is 17 residues. The CDR3 nucleotides are TGTGCCAGCAGTTACCCATGGACAGGTGCCTCCTACAATGAGCAGTTCTTC. Its translation is CASSYPWTGASYNEQFF.